The 5 T cell receptor beta chains below all came from one sample that was sequenced in a study of T cells expressing NK-cell markers. With the 5' RACE reads reprocessed, TCRdb shows one record per CDR3 protein and no DNA. This table holds 160,000 or so distinct CDR3 sequences. The sequencing sample was made of blood T cells: a sorted CD56 or NKG2C T cell subset, CD4+ or CD8+ T cells, or bulk PBMC T cells (not recorded which). These receptors were collected from a woman aged 18 to 75 in good health.

This chain connects TRBV2 to TRBJ2-1. CDR1 is SNHLY and CDR2 is FYNNEI in the germline V gene. This CDR3 comprises 12 residues. The CDR3 sequence is CASSERLGEQFF.

The J gene is TRBJ2-1, the V gene TRBV7-3; TCRdb lists TRBD1, though no DNA is available to test this call. CDR1 and CDR2 from the germline V gene are SGHTA and FQGTGA. The CDR3 sequence is 14 residues long. The CDR3 is CASSLPGGGNEQFF.

The chain links TRBV12-3 or TRBV12-4 to TRBJ2-7; as DNA is missing, the TRBD1 call by TCRdb cannot be tested. The CDR3 has 16 amino acids. CDR3 in amino acids: CASSSPPGQRTYEQYF.

The genes are TRBV6-5 and TRBJ2-2; the D call of TRBD1 rests on TCRdb alone, since no DNA is present to check it. Germline CDR1 reads MNHEY; CDR2 reads SVGAGI. This CDR3 has 17 amino acids. The CDR3 loop is CASSYYHTRDRTGELFF.

The chain is built from TRBV29-1 and TRBJ2-1; TCRdb's D call of TRBD1 is untestable without DNA. Germline V gene data show CDR1 as SQVTM and CDR2 as ANQGSEA. The CDR3 spans 15 residues. This CDR3 is CSVLTNGGTYNEQFF.